This T cell receptor (beta chain) was obtained from a study of shared clonotypes between healthy human individuals. TCRdb's copy holds only in-frame clones and misses some; the assay was immunoSEQ multiplex PCR. The sample includes about 2 million clones, roughly 94% of them seen just once. The germline CDR1 and CDR2 sequences are ENHRY and SYGVKD. With 3 bases removed from V and 8 bases from J, the gap between germline ends came to 10 bases. This CDR3 has 13 amino acids. Sequenced input: naive CD4+ T cells sorted from blood. Subset defined: CD45RA+ positively selected. The sequence was obtained from a man in his late teens or twenties in good health. The J gene is TRBJ2-2, the V gene TRBV10-3; D unclear. The CDR3 loop is CAISDGDKGELFF. For the CDR3, the DNA is TGTGCCATCAGTGATGGTGACAAGGGGGAGCTGTTTTTT.